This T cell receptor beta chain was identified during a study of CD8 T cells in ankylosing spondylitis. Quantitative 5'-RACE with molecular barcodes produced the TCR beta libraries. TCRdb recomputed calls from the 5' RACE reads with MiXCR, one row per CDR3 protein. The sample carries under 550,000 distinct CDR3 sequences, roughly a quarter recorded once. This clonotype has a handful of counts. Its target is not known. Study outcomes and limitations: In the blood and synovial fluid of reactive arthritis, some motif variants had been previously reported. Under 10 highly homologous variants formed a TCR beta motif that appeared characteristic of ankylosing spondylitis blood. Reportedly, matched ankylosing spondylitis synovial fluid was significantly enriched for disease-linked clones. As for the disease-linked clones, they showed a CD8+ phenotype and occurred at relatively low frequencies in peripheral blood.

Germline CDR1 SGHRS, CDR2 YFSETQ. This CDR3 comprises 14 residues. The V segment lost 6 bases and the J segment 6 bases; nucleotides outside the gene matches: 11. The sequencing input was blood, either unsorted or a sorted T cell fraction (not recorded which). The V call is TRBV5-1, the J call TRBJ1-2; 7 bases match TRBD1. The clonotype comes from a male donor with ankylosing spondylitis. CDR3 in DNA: TGCGCCAGCACCCAGACCCGGACAGGAGATGGCTACACCTTC. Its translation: CASTQTRTGDGYTF.